This T cell receptor (beta chain) stems from a study of immune evolution from preneoplasia to lung adenocarcinoma. About the study: HLA loss of heterozygosity: 6% to 7.5% AIS, 15% MIA, about 30% ADC, none AAH.

This clone was detected once. This CDR3 comprises 16 residues. Trimming took 3 bases from V and 3 from J; bases not matched to a gene: 10. Per germline, CDR1 SEHNR and CDR2 FQNEAQ (reference sequence). The data were produced by immunoSEQ multiplex PCR, yet TCRdb's version contains in-frame clones alone and is incomplete. This sample has around 14,000 clones, with roughly 86% found just once. The sample consisted of FFPE minimally invasive lung adenocarcinoma tissue. This receptor was taken from a person aged 55-85 years with lung adenocarcinoma. V usage is TRBV7-9 and J usage is TRBJ2-7; 8 nucleotides match TRBD2. CDR3 amino acids: CASSFALSGKIYEQYF. CDR3 coding DNA: TGTGCCAGCAGCTTCGCCCTTAGCGGGAAAATCTACGAGCAGTACTTC.